This passage covers 12 T cell receptor beta chains from one sample sequenced in a study of blood T cell repertoires in COVID-19. Data came from immunoSEQ multiplex PCR; TCRdb stores just in-frame clones and leaves some out. This sample yields some 240,000 clones, of which 80% to 90% are seen a single time; about 1.4% belongs to the top ten. Sequences were obtained from peripheral blood. These receptors were collected from a woman aged 40 to 49 who had recovered from COVID-19.

This clone was seen a single time. The chain uses TRBV12-5 and TRBJ2-5; D gene uncertain. V shed 1 base and J shed 4 bases, with 7 bases lying between them. The CDR3 extends over 13 amino acids. CDR1 and CDR2 (germline): LGHNT, FRNRAP. The CDR3 nucleotides read TGTGCTAGTGGTTTGGGCTCGGTAGAGACCCAGTACTTC. Its translation: CASGLGSVETQYF.

V is TRBV5-1 and J is TRBJ2-1; 9 bases fit TRBD2. CDR3 length: 15 residues. Germline trimming cut 1 base from V and 3 bases from J; bases unmatched to any gene: 2. Germline CDR1 SGHRS, CDR2 YFSETQ. CDR3 sequence reads: CASSLPSGDYNEQFF. The CDR3 coding sequence is TGCGCCAGCAGCTTGCCTAGCGGGGACTACAATGAGCAGTTCTTC.

This clone appeared a single time. The genes are TRBV11-2 and TRBJ2-1; 9 positions match TRBD1. Germline assignment: CDR1 SGHAT and CDR2 FQNNGV. The V and J ends lost 1 base and 2 bases, in that order; junction bases with no gene match: 6. The CDR3 has 17 amino acids. The CDR3 region is CASSLVDRGGTYNEQFF. The CDR3 DNA follows: TGTGCCAGCAGCTTAGTTGACAGGGGGGGAACCTACAATGAGCAGTTCTTC.

This clone was seen once. The J gene is TRBJ1-2, the V gene TRBV11-3, with D unresolved. The germline V and J ends were trimmed by 5 bases and 4 bases, with 14 bases remaining between them. The CDR3 has 14 amino acids. The germline CDR1 and CDR2 sequences are SGHNT and YENEEA. CDR3 DNA sequence: TGTGCCAGCAGCCCAACTACGGGTCTCTATGGCTACACCTTC. Translated, it gives CASSPTTGLYGYTF.

The rearrangement joins TRBV5-8 to TRBJ1-5; D is possibly TRBD1 (5 bases). The CDR3 covers 16 residues. Germline loops: CDR1 SGHTS, CDR2 YDEGEE. The V end lost 2 bases, the J end lost 7 bases, and 19 bases lay between the germline ends. This CDR3 reads CASSFGSRAGGQPQHF. DNA for the CDR3: TGTGCCAGCAGCTTTGGGTCCAGGGCTGGTGGGCAGCCCCAGCATTTT.

This chain links TRBV4-1 with TRBJ1-4; TRBD1 is a possible D gene (5 bases). The CDR3 spans 16 residues. The germline gives CDR1 MGHRA, CDR2 YSYEKL. Trimming removed 1 base from V and 7 bases from J, with 16 bases in between. In nucleotides, the CDR3 is TGCGCCAGCAGCCAAGCCCCGGGAGGGGAGGGTGAAAAACTGTTTTTT. Translated: CASSQAPGGEGEKLFF.

V gene TRBV6-1 combines with J gene TRBJ2-5; 8 nucleotides match TRBD2. This CDR3 is built from 15 residues. The germline gives CDR1 MNHNS, CDR2 SASEGT. The V gene end was trimmed by 2 bases and the J gene end by 5 bases; junction bases not matched to a gene: 7. This chain's CDR3 is CASSENGGAWETQYF. CDR3 DNA: TGTGCCAGCAGTGAAAACGGGGGGGCGTGGGAGACCCAGTACTTC.

The J gene is TRBJ2-6, the V gene TRBV7-3; TRBD2 aligns across 13 bases. The J segment lost 2 bases and the V segment lost 5 bases, leaving 0 bases of the junction unmatched. Germline CDR1 and CDR2: SGHTA and FQGTGA. The CDR3 runs 16 residues. CDR3 nucleotide sequence: TGTGCCAGCAGCGGGACTAGCGGGACTGGGGCCAACGTCCTGACTTTC. Encoded protein: CASSGTSGTGANVLTF.

DNA of the CDR3: TGTGCCAGCAGCTCCGACAGGGGGCCTACTAATGAAAAACTGTTTTTT. It encodes CASSSDRGPTNEKLFF. V is TRBV7-9 and J is TRBJ1-4, with TRBD1 matching over 10 bases. The CDR3 loop spans 16 amino acids. Germline V gene data show CDR1 as SEHNR and CDR2 as FQNEAQ (reference sequence). V shed 4 bases and J 2 bases; nucleotides not matched to a gene: 4.

The genes are TRBV5-4 and TRBJ2-5, with TRBD2 matching 8 bases. Germline V CDR1 and CDR2: SGHNT, YYREEE (reference sequence). The CDR3 has 18 amino acids. Trimming took 3 bases from V and 6 from J; bases not matched to a gene: 19. This CDR3 is CASSSWGRPGGPIKTQYF. The CDR3 bases are TGTGCCAGCAGCTCGTGGGGTCGTCCGGGGGGGCCAATAAAGACCCAGTACTTC.

This sequence joins TRBV19 and TRBJ2-5; 16 bases match TRBD2. Germline assignment: CDR1 LNHDA and CDR2 SQIVND (reference sequence). Trimming cost V 4 bases and J 3 bases; bases outside gene matches: 5. CDR3 length equals 17 residues. As DNA, the CDR3 is TGTGCCAGTAGTACGGGACTAGCGGGGGGGCCGGAAGAGACCCAGTACTTC. Translation: CASSTGLAGGPEETQYF.

The CDR3 DNA sequence: TGTGCCAGCAGCTTTGATCCCTCCGGCGAGCAGTACTTC. Translating it yields CASSFDPSGEQYF. The rearrangement uses TRBV5-4 and TRBJ2-7; D is undetermined. The CDR3 runs 13 residues. V gave up 2 bases and J gave up 6 bases, with 12 bases separating them. Per germline, CDR1 SGHNT and CDR2 YYREEE (reference sequence). The full variable domain, with the rest looked up from reference TRBV5-4 and TRBJ2-7, is ETGVTQSPTHLIKTRGQQVTLRCSSQSGHNTVSWYQQALGQGPQFIFQYYREEENGRGNFPPRFSGLQFPNYSSELNVNALELDDSALYLCASSFDPSGEQYFGPGTRLTVT.